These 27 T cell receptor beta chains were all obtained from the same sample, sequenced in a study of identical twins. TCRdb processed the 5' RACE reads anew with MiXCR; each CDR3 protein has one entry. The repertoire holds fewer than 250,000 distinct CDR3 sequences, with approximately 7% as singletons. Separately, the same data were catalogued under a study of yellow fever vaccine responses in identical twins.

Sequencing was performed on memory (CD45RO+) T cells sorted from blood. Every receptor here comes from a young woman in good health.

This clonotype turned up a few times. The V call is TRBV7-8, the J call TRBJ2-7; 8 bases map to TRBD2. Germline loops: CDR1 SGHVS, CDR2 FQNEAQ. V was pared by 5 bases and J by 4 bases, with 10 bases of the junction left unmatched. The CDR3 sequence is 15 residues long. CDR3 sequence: CASSPLAGSTYEQYF. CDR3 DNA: TGTGCCAGCAGCCCCCTAGCGGGCAGTACGTACGAGCAGTACTTC.

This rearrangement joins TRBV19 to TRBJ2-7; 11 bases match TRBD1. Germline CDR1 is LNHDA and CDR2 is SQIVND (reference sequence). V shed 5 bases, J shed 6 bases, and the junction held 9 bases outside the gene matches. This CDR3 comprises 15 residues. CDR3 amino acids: CASSVGTGGFSEQYF. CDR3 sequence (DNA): TGTGCCAGTAGTGTCGGGACAGGGGGATTCAGCGAGCAGTACTTC.

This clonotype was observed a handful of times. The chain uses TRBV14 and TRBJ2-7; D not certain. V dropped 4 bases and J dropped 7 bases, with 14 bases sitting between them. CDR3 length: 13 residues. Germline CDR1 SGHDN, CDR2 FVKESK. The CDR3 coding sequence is TGTGCCAGCAGCCCCCGGCCCTCGCGGGAGCAGTACGTC. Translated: CASSPRPSREQYV.

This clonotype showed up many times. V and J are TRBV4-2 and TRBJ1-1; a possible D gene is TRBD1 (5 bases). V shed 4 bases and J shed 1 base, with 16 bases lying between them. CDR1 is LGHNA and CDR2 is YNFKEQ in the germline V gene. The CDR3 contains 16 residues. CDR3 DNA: TGTGCCAGCAGCCCCCCGGTCCGGGGGGGGAACACTGAAGCTTTCTTT. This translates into CASSPPVRGGNTEAFF.

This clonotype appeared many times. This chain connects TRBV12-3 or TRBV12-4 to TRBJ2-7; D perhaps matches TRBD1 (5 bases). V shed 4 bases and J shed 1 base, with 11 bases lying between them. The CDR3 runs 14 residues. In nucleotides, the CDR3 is TGTGCCAGCAGTTCAGACAGCGTATCCTACGAGCAGTACTTC. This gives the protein CASSSDSVSYEQYF.

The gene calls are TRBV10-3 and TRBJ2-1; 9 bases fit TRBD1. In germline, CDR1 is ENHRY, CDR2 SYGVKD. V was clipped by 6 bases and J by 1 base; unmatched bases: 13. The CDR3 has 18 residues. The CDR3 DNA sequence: TGTGCCATCAGACCTGGGACAGGGAGGGGTTCTTCCTACAATGAGCAGTTCTTC. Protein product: CAIRPGTGRGSSYNEQFF.

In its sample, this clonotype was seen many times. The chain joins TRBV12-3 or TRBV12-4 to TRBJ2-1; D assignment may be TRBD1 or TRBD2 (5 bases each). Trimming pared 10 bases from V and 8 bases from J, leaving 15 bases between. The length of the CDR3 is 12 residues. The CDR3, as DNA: TGTGCCAATCGGGGCCCTTCCTATGAGCAGTTCTTC. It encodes CANRGPSYEQFF.

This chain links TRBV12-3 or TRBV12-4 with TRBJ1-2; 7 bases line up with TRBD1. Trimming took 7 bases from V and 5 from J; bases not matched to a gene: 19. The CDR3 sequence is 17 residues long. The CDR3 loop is CASTDPGFTGVGYGYTF. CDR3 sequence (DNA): TGTGCCAGCACCGACCCTGGTTTTACAGGGGTTGGGTATGGCTACACCTTC.

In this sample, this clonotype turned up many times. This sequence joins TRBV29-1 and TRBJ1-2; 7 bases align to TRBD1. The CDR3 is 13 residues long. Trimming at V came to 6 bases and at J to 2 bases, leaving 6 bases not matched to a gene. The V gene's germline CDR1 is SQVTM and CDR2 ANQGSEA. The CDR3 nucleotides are TGCAGCGTGGGGACAGCCGGAAACTATGGCTACACCTTC. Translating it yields CSVGTAGNYGYTF.

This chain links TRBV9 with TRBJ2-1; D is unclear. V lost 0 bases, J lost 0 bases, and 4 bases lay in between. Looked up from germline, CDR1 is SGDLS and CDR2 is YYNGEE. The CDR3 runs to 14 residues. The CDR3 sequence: CASSVVPSYNEQFF. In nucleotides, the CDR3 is TGTGCCAGCAGCGTAGTTCCCTCCTACAATGAGCAGTTCTTC.

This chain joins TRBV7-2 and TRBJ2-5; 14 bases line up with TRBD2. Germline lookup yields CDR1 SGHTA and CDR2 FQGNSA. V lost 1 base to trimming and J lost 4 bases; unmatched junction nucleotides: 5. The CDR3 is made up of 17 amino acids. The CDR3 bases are TGTGCCAGCAGCTTAGGACTAGCGGGGGGGCCGGGAGAGACCCAGTACTTC. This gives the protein CASSLGLAGGPGETQYF.

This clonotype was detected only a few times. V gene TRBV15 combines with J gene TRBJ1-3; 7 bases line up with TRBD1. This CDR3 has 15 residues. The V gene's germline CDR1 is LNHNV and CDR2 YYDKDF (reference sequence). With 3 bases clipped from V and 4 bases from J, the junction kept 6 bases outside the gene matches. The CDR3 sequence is CATSSPTGRGNTIYF. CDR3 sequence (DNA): TGTGCCACCAGCAGTCCGACAGGGCGGGGAAACACCATATATTTT.

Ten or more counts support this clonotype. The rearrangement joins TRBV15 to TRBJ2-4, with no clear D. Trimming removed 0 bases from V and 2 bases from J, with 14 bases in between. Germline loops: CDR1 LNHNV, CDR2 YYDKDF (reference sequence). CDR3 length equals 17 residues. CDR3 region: CATSRDSPSTTKNIQYF. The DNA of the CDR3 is TGTGCCACCAGCAGAGATTCCCCGAGCACTACCAAAAACATTCAGTACTTC.

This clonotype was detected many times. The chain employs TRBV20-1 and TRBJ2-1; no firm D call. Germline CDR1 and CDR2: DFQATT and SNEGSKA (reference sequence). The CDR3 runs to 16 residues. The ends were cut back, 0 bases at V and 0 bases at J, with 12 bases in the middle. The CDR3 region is CSARDLSVHSYNEQFF. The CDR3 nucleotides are TGCAGTGCTAGAGATCTGAGCGTACACTCCTACAATGAGCAGTTCTTC.

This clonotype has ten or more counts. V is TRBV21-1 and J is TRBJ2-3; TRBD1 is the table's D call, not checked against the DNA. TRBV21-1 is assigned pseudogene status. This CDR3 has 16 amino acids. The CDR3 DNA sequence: TGTGCCAGCAGCATCGGGGACAGGGAACTCACAGATACGCAGTATTTT. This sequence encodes CASSIGDRELTDTQYF.

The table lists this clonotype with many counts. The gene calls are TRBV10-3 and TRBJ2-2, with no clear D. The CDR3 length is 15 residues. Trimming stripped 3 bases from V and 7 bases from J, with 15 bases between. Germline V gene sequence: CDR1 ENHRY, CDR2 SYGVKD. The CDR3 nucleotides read TGTGCCATCAGTGAAGGAGTAGCTGTAGGCGGGGAGCTGTTTTTT. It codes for CAISEGVAVGGELFF.

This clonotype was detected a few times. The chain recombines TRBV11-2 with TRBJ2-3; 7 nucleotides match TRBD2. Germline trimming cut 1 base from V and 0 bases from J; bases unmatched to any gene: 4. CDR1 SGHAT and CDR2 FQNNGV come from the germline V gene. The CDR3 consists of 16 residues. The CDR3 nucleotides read TGTGCCAGCAGCTTAGGGGCGGGAGAAAGCACAGATACGCAGTATTTT. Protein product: CASSLGAGESTDTQYF.

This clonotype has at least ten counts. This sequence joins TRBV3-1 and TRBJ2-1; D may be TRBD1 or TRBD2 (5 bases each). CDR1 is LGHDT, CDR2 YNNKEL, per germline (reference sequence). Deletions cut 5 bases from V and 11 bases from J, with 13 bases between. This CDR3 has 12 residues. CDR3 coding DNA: TGTGCCAGCAGCGAAGGTGGGGGAAAGCAGTTCTTC. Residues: CASSEGGGKQFF.

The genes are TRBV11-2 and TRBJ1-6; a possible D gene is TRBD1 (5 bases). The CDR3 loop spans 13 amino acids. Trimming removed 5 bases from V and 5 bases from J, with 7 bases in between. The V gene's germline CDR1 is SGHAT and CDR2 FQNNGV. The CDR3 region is CASSPTDNSPLHF. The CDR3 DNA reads TGTGCCAGCAGCCCGACAGATAATTCACCCCTCCACTTT. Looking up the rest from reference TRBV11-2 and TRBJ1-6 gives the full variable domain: EAGVAQSPRYKIIEKRQSVAFWCNPISGHATLYWYQQILGQGPKLLIQFQNNGVVDDSQLPKDRFSAERLKGVDSTLKIQPAKLEDSAVYLCASSPTDNSPLHFGNGTRLTVT.

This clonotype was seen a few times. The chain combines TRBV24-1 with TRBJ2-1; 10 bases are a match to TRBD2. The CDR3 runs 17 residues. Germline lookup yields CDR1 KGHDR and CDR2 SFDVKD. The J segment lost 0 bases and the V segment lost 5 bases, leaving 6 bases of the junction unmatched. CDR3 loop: CATSGDSGRNSYNEQFF. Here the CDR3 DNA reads TGTGCCACCAGTGGCGATAGCGGGAGGAACTCCTACAATGAGCAGTTCTTC.

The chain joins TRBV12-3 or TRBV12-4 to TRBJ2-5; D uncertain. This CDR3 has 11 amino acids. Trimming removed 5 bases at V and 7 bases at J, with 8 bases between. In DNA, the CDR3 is TGTGCCAGCAGTACCTCCGGGACCCAGTACTTC. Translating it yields CASSTSGTQYF.

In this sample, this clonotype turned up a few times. CDR3 nucleotide sequence: TGCAGCGTTGAAATAAGCGGCCAAGAGACCCAGTACTTC. Translation: CSVEISGQETQYF. The chain links TRBV29-1 to TRBJ2-5; D is perhaps TRBD2 (5 bases). V was cut by 2 bases and J by 1 base, with 8 bases left in between. Germline V lookup: CDR1 SQVTM, CDR2 ANQGSEA. This CDR3 comprises 13 residues.

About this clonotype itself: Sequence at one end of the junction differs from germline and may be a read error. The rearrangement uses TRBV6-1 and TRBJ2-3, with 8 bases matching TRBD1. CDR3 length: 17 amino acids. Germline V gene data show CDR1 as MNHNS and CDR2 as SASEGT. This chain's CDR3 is CASREGPKDRGTDTQYF. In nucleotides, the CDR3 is TGTGCCAGCAGAGAAGGGCCGAAAGACAGGGGTACAGATACGCAGTATTTT.

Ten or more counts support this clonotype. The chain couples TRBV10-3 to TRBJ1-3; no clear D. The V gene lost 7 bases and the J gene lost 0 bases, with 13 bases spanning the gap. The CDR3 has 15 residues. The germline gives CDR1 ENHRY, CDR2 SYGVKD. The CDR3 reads CAITPEQRSGNTIYF. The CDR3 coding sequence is TGTGCCATCACTCCAGAACAGCGCTCTGGAAACACCATATATTTT.

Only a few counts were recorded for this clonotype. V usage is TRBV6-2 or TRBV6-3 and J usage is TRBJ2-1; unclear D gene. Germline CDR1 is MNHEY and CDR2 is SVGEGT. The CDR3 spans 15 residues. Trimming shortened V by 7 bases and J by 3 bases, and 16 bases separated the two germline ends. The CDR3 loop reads CASNSFTTSYNEQFF. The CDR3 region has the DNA TGTGCCAGCAATTCTTTTACGACAAGCTACAATGAGCAGTTCTTC.

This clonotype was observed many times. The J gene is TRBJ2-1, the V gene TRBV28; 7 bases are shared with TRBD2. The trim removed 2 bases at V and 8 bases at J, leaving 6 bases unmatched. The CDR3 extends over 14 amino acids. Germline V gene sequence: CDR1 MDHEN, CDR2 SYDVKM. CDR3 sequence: CASSLVIRGDEQFF. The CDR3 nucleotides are TGTGCCAGCAGTTTAGTTATTCGGGGGGATGAGCAGTTCTTC.

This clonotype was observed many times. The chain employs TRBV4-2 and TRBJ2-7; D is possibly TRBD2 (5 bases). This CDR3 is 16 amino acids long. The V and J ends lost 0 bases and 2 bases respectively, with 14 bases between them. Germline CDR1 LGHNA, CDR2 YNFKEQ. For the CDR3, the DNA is TGTGCCAGCAGCCAAGATAGAAGTAGACTACCCTACGAGCAGTACTTC. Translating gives CASSQDRSRLPYEQYF.